The T cell receptor beta chain under discussion was sequenced for a study of T-cell memory formation after mild COVID-19. Each CDR3 protein gets one entry after TCRdb re-called the 5' RACE reads with MiXCR. The sample holds roughly 170,000 distinct CDR3 sequences; approximately 17% are singletons and the top ten take approximately 4%. Looked up from germline, CDR1 is SGHTA and CDR2 is FQGTGA. This CDR3 spans 18 amino acids. Trimming took 5 bases from V and 2 from J; bases not matched to a gene: 11. Sequenced sample: PBMCs or a T cell subset sorted from them (not recorded which). The source is a man in his late teens or twenties who had mild COVID-19 (a few samples of this study predate the infection). Cell type and time point are not known. The chain joins TRBV7-3 to TRBJ2-1, with TRBD2 matching 11 bases. The CDR3 loop reads CASSPKGSSGGPYNEQFF. The CDR3 bases are TGTGCCAGCAGCCCTAAAGGGTCTAGCGGGGGGCCCTACAATGAGCAGTTCTTC.